The 21 T cell receptor beta chains given below trace back to one sample, sequenced in a study of T cells in Graves' hyperthyroidism and ophthalmopathy. Regions amplified from RNA transcripts were the TCR beta CDR3 regions. The HTBI primer set served for first-round RT-PCR of the TCR CDR3. One entry per CDR3 protein, called by TCRdb with MiXCR from the multiplex PCR reads. Of 600,000 to 900,000 distinct CDR3 sequences listed, about 16% were seen once; the top ten hold under 9.5%. The sequencing sample was made of blood. The source of these receptors is a man younger than 35 with Graves' hyperthyroidism.

This clonotype has a single count. The gene calls are TRBV20-1 and TRBJ2-1; perhaps TRBD1 as D (5 bases). Germline values: CDR1 DFQATT, CDR2 SNEGSKA (reference sequence). The CDR3 consists of 15 residues. V was shortened by 0 bases and J by 8 bases, with 17 bases between the two germline ends. The DNA for the CDR3 is TGCAGTGCTAGAGATCCGGTTAGGACATATTATGAGCAGTTCTTC. It codes for CSARDPVRTYYEQFF.

This clonotype was picked up a small number of times. The chain links TRBV18 to TRBJ1-1, with D possibly being TRBD1 (5 bases). V lost 7 bases to trimming and J lost 0 bases, with 12 bases between them. The CDR3 runs 14 residues. CDR1 KGHSH and CDR2 LQKENI come from the germline V gene. The CDR3 reads CASYGTYMNTEAFF. The CDR3 DNA is TGTGCCAGCTACGGGACGTACATGAACACTGAAGCTTTCTTT.

In its sample, this clonotype was seen many times. This chain uses TRBV18 with TRBJ1-5, with 7 nucleotides matching TRBD1. The V gene end was trimmed by 6 bases and the J gene end by 2 bases; junction bases not matched to a gene: 10. Germline CDR1 and CDR2: KGHSH and LQKENI. This CDR3 region has 16 residues. The CDR3 nucleotides are TGTGCCAGCTCCCTCGAACAGGGGATCGGCAATCAGCCCCAGCATTTT. Its protein product is CASSLEQGIGNQPQHF.

The chain joins TRBV30 to TRBJ1-1; 10 bases are shared with TRBD1. Trimming at V came to 5 bases and at J to 5 bases, leaving 8 bases not matched to a gene. The germline V gene encodes CDR1 GTSNPN and CDR2 SVGIG (reference sequence). The CDR3 consists of 14 residues. The CDR3 spells CAWDPGQGKTEAFF. In DNA, the CDR3 is TGTGCCTGGGACCCGGGACAGGGGAAAACTGAAGCTTTCTTT.

CDR3 region: CASSKVTGLHTEAFF. Here the CDR3 DNA reads TGTGCCAGTAGTAAAGTTACAGGGCTCCACACTGAAGCTTTCTTT. The V call is TRBV19, the J call TRBJ1-1, with a weak D call TRBD1 (6 bases). Trimming stripped 4 bases from V and 3 bases from J, with 15 bases between. Germline CDR1 reads LNHDA; CDR2 reads SQIVND (reference sequence). The CDR3 sequence is 15 residues long.

This clonotype was seen a few times. The genes are TRBV3-1 and TRBJ2-7; TRBD2 matches at 10 bases. Germline V lookup: CDR1 LGHDT, CDR2 YNNKEL (reference sequence). The ends lost 0 bases at V and 5 bases at J; junction bases unmatched: 16. This CDR3 is 19 amino acids long. CDR3: CASSQDLLPSGRAFHEQYF. In DNA, the CDR3 is TGTGCCAGCAGCCAAGATCTCCTCCCCAGCGGGAGGGCCTTCCACGAGCAGTACTTC.

CDR3 in amino acids: CASSLVTSPSTGELFF. In DNA form, the CDR3 reads TGTGCCAGCAGCTTAGTGACTAGCCCGAGCACCGGGGAGCTGTTTTTT. The chain recombines TRBV11-2 with TRBJ2-2; 7 bases map to TRBD2. Germline V gene lookup returns CDR1 SGHAT and CDR2 FQNNGV. V shed 1 base, J shed 4 bases, and the junction held 6 bases outside the gene matches. CDR3 size: 16 residues.

This clonotype has just a few counts. The rearrangement uses TRBV7-9 and TRBJ2-2; D may be TRBD2 (6 bases). V was cut by 6 bases and J by 6 bases, with 17 bases left in between. In germline, CDR1 is SEHNR, CDR2 FQNEAQ (reference sequence). The CDR3 has 15 amino acids. The CDR3 here is CASRGGRRGPGELFF. The CDR3 DNA sequence: TGTGCCAGCAGAGGAGGGAGAAGGGGACCCGGGGAGCTGTTTTTT.

Ten or more counts support this clonotype. V gene TRBV24-1 combines with J gene TRBJ2-1, with D possibly called TRBD1 or TRBD2 (6 bases each). This CDR3 has 17 amino acids. The V and J ends lost 4 bases and 6 bases respectively, with 21 bases between them. CDR1 and CDR2 from the germline V gene are KGHDR and SFDVKD. CDR3 nucleotide sequence: TGTGCCACCAGTGACGCCGTTGGGGGGCCCAGCATCAATGAGCAGTTCTTC. Protein: CATSDAVGGPSINEQFF.

The table lists this clonotype with a few counts. The chain couples TRBV4-1 to TRBJ2-5, with 13 bases fitting TRBD2. V was clipped by 2 bases and J by 4 bases; unmatched bases: 13. The length of the CDR3 is 19 residues. CDR1 is MGHRA and CDR2 is YSYEKL in the germline V gene. The CDR3 DNA sequence: TGCGCCAGCAGCCAACCTGCGGGACTAGCGGGAAACGGGAGAGAGACCCAGTACTTC. Amino acid sequence: CASSQPAGLAGNGRETQYF.

This clonotype occurred a few times. CDR3 protein: CASSTRQDHTGELFF. The CDR3 DNA reads as TGTGCCAGCAGTACTAGACAGGACCACACCGGGGAGCTGTTTTTT. This chain joins TRBV2 and TRBJ2-2; D perhaps matches TRBD1 (6 bases). Germline V gene sequence: CDR1 SNHLY, CDR2 FYNNEI. This CDR3 comprises 15 residues. The V end lost 5 bases, the J end lost 3 bases, and 13 bases lay between the germline ends.

A few counts support this clonotype. CDR3 in DNA: TGTGCCAGCTCACCTTCGAGGGGAAAAAATAATTCACCCCTCCACTTT. This encodes CASSPSRGKNNSPLHF. The V and J genes are TRBV18 and TRBJ1-6; TRBD1 is a possible D gene (5 bases). CDR1 and CDR2 from the germline V gene are KGHSH and LQKENI. V was trimmed by 3 bases and J by 5 bases, leaving 14 bases between them. The CDR3 covers 16 residues.

This clonotype has at least ten counts. The chain is built from TRBV10-3 and TRBJ2-3, with 10 bases that match TRBD2. The length of the CDR3 is 15 residues. Per germline, CDR1 ENHRY and CDR2 SYGVKD. Trimming at V came to 4 bases and at J to 5 bases, leaving 6 bases not matched to a gene. The CDR3 spells CAISGLAGAKDTQYF. As DNA, the CDR3 is TGTGCCATCAGTGGGCTAGCGGGAGCTAAAGATACGCAGTATTTT.

This clonotype was seen only a few times. The chain employs TRBV6-2 or TRBV6-3 and TRBJ1-5; D remains unclear. This CDR3 is 15 amino acids long. V gave up 0 bases and J gave up 3 bases, with 9 bases separating them. CDR1 is MNHEY and CDR2 is SVGEGT in the germline V gene. This CDR3 reads CASSYSRVNNQPQHF. In nucleotides, the CDR3 is TGTGCCAGCAGTTACTCGAGGGTAAACAATCAGCCCCAGCATTTT.

With regard to this clonotype: At one of its ends the junction is not consistent with the germline gene, which may arise from a read error. The rearrangement links TRBV5-6 to TRBJ1-1, with no clear D. Germline loops: CDR1 SGHDT, CDR2 YYEEEE. This CDR3 contains 14 residues. The CDR3 reads CASTLSWASTEAFF. In nucleotides, the CDR3 is TGTGCCAGCACCTTGAGTTGGGCAAGTACTGAAGCTTTCTTT.

This clonotype showed up just a few times. One end of the junction does not line up with germline, which may come from a read error. The chain uses TRBV28 and TRBJ1-2; the D gene is possibly TRBD1 (6 bases). CDR3 length: 11 residues. Germline V gives CDR1 MDHEN, CDR2 SYDVKM. CDR3 amino acids: CASSSQGTPSF. In DNA, the CDR3 is TGTGCCAGCAGTTCACAGGGAACCCCATCCTTC.

This clonotype showed up many times. J is TRBJ2-5 and V is TRBV30; no clear D gene. The CDR3 runs 11 residues. Between the trimmed V and J ends, which lost 4 bases and 0 bases, there was a span of 3 bases. Germline V gene lookup returns CDR1 GTSNPN and CDR2 SVGIG (reference sequence). This CDR3 is CAWTDQETQYF. The CDR3 nucleotides read TGTGCCTGGACGGACCAAGAGACCCAGTACTTC.

Note on this clonotype: This could be a read error, since a much larger clone is one nucleotide away. This chain connects TRBV7-2 to TRBJ2-3, with 8 bases lining up with TRBD2. CDR1 SGHTA and CDR2 FQGNSA come from the germline V gene. The CDR3 covers 16 residues. With 7 bases clipped from V and 4 bases from J, the junction kept 13 bases outside the gene matches. CDR3 in amino acids: CASILWGSGNADTQYF. The CDR3 DNA sequence: TGTGCCAGCATCCTATGGGGTAGCGGGAACGCAGATACGCAGTATTTT.

The rearrangement joins TRBV2 to TRBJ1-3, with unresolved D. The CDR3 length is 15 residues. V was cut by 6 bases and J by 0 bases, with 12 bases left in between. CDR1 is SNHLY and CDR2 is FYNNEI in the germline V gene. CDR3 bases: TGTGCCAGCAGCCCCGACACCCGCTCTGGAAACACCATATATTTT. Its translation is CASSPDTRSGNTIYF.

This sequence joins TRBV19 and TRBJ2-1; no reliable D call. CDR1 is LNHDA and CDR2 is SQIVND in the germline V gene (reference sequence). The ends were cut back, 3 bases at V and 6 bases at J, with 12 bases in the middle. The CDR3 extends over 14 amino acids. The CDR3 DNA sequence: TGTGCCAGTAGTATTTTCGGGCAGTCCAATGAGCAGTTCTTC. It encodes CASSIFGQSNEQFF.

In its sample, this clonotype was seen a few times. The CDR3 loop reads CASRGVGYGYTF. The CDR3 DNA reads TGTGCCAGTAGAGGGGTCGGCTATGGCTACACCTTC. This rearrangement joins TRBV2 to TRBJ1-2, with D perhaps matching TRBD1 (5 bases). CDR1 is SNHLY, CDR2 FYNNEI, per germline. V lost 9 bases and J lost 4, with 12 bases in between. The CDR3 loop spans 12 amino acids.